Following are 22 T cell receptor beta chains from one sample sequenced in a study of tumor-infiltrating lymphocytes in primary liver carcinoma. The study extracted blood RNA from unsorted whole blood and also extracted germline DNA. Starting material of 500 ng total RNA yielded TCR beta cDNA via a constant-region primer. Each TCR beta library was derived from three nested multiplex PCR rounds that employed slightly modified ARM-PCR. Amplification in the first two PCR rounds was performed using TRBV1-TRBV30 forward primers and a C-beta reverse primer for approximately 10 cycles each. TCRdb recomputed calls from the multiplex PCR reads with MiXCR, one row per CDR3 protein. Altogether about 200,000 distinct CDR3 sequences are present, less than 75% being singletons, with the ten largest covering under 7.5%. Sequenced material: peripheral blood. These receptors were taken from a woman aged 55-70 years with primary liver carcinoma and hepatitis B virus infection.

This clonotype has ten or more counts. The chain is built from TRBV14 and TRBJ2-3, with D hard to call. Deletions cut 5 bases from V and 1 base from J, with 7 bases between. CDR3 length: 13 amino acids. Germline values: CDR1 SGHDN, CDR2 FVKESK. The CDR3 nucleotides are TGTGCCAGCAGCGTTAGCCGCACAGATACGCAGTATTTT. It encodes CASSVSRTDTQYF.

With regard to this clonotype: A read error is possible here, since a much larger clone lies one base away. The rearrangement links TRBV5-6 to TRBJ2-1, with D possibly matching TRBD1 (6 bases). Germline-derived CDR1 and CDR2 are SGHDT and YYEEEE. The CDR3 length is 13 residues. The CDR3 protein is CANSLHRVNEQFF. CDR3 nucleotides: TGTGCCAACAGCTTGCACAGGGTCAATGAGCAGTTCTTC.

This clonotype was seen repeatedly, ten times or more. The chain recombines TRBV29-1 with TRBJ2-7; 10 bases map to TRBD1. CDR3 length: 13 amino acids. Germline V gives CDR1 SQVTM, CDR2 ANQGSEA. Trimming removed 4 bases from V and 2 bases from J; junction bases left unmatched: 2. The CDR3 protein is CSVGGTGAYEQYF. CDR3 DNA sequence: TGCAGCGTTGGGGGGACAGGGGCCTACGAGCAGTACTTC.

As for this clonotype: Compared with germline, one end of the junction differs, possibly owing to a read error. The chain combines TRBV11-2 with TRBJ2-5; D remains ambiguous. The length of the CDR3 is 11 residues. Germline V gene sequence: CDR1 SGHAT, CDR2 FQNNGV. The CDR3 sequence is CTSSVLSTQYF. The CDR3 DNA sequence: TGTACCAGCAGCGTCCTCTCGACCCAGTACTTC.

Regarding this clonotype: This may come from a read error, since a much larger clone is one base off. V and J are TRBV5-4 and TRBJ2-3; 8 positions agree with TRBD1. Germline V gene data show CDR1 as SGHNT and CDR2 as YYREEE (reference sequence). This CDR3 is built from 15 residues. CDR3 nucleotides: TGTGCCAGCTGCTTTCGGGACAGGAGCACAGATACGCAGTATTTT. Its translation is CASCFRDRSTDTQYF.

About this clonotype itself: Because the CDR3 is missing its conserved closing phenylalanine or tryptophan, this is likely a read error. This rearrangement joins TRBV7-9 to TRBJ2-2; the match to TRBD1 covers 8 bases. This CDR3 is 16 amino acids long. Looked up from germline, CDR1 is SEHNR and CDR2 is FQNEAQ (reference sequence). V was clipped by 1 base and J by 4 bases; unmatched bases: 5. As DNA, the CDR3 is TGTGCCAGCAGCTTAGTTTTGGACAGGGTCACCGGGGAGCTGTTTCTT. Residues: CASSLVLDRVTGELFL.

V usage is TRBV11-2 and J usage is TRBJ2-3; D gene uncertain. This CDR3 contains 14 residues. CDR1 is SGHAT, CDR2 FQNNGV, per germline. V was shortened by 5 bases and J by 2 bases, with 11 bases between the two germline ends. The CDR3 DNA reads TGTGCCAGCAGCAGCCGCTTTACCACAGATACGCAGTATTTT. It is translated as CASSSRFTTDTQYF.

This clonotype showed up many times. As DNA, the CDR3 is TGCAGCGCCCAGGCGGACAGGGCAGGCTATGGCTACACCTTC. Protein sequence: CSAQADRAGYGYTF. The genes are TRBV29-1 and TRBJ1-2, with 8 bases that match TRBD1. CDR1 is SQVTM and CDR2 is ANQGSEA in the germline V gene. V dropped 7 bases and J dropped 4; count of bases not matched to a gene: 11. This CDR3 has 14 residues.

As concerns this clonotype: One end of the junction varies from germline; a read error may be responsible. CDR3 bases: TGTGCCAGCAGCTCCCCGGACGGCCACATGGGAGATGAACAGTTCTTC. Its translation: CASSSPDGHMGDEQFF. The chain uses TRBV11-3 and TRBJ2-1, with TRBD2 as a possible D gene (5 bases). The germline gives CDR1 SGHNT, CDR2 YENEEA. CDR3 length: 16 amino acids.

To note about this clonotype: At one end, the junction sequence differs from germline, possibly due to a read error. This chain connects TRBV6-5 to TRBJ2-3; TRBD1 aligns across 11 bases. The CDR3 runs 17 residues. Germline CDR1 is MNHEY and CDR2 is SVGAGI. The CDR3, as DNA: TGTGCCAGCAGTTCCGAGACGCCGGGACAGGGGGGAGATACACAGTATTTT. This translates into CASSSETPGQGGDTQYF.

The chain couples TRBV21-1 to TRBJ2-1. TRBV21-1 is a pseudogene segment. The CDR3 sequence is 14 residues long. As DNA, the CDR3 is TGTGCCAGCAGTGGGGGGAGGGCCTCCAATGAGCAGTTCTTC. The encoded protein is CASSGGRASNEQFF.

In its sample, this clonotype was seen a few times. CDR3 region: CASSPVTGGTGELFF. CDR3 nucleotide sequence: TGCGCCAGCAGCCCGGTGACAGGGGGCACCGGGGAGCTGTTTTTT. The chain combines TRBV5-1 with TRBJ2-2, with 9 bases identical to TRBD1. Germline V gives CDR1 SGHRS, CDR2 YFSETQ. With V trimmed by 4 bases and J by 4 bases, 5 bases remained unmatched. CDR3 size: 15 residues.

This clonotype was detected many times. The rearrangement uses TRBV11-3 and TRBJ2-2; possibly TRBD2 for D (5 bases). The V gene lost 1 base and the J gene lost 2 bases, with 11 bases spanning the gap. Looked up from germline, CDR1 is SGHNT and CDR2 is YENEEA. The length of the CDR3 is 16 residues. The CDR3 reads CASSLGVASNTGELFF. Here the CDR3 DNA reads TGTGCCAGCAGCTTAGGGGTAGCGTCCAACACCGGGGAGCTGTTTTTT.

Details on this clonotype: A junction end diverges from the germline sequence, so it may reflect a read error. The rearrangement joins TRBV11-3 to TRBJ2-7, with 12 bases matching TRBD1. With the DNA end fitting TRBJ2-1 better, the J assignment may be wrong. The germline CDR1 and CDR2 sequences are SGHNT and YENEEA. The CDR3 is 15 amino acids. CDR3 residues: CTSSPGTGGNHEQFF. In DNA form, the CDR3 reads TGTACCAGCAGCCCCGGGACAGGGGGCAACCACGAGCAGTTCTTC.

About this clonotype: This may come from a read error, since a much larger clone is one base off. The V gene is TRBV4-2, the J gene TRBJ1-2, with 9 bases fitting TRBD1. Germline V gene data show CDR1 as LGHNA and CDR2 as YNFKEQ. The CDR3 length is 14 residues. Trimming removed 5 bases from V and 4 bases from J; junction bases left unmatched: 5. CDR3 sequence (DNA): TGTGCCAGCAGCAGGGGACAGGGAGGCTATGGCTACACCTTC. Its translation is CASSRGQGGYGYTF.

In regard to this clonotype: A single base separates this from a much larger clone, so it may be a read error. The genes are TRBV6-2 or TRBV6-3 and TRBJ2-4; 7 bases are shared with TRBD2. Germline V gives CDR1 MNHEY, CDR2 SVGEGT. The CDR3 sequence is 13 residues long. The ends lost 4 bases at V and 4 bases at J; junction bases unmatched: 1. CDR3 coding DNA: TGTGCCAGCAGTTGGGACTATAAAAACATTCAGTACTTC. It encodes CASSWDYKNIQYF.

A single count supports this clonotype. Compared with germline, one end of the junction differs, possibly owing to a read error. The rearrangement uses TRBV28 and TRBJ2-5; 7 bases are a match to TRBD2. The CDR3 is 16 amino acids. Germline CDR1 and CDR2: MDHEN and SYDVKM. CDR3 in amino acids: CAGSPATSERIKTQYF. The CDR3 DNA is TGTGCCGGCAGTCCCGCTACTAGCGAGAGAATCAAGACCCAGTACTTC.

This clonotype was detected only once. Here the CDR3 reads CASRVRNIQGTDTQYF. DNA for the CDR3: TGTGCCAGCAGAGTCAGAAATATCCAGGGCACAGATACGCAGTATTTT. V gene TRBV2 combines with J gene TRBJ2-3; D gene uncertain. Germline V gives CDR1 SNHLY, CDR2 FYNNEI. Trimming shortened V by 6 bases and J by 1 base, and 17 bases separated the two germline ends. The length of the CDR3 is 16 residues.

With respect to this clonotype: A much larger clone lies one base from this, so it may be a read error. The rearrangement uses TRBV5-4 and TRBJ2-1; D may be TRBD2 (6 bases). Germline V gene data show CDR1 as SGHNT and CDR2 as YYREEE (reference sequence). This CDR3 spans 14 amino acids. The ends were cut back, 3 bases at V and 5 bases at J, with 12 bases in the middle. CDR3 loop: CASSSPGSHNEQFF. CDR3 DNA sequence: TGTGCCAGCAGCTCACCCGGGAGCCACAATGAGCAGTTCTTC.

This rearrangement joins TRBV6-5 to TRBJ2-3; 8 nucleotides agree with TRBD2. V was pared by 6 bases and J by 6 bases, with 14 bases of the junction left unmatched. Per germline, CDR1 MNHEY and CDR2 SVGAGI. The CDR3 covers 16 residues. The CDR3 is CASSPRGGGRGDTQYF. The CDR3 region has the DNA TGTGCCAGCAGCCCCCGGGGCGGGGGGCGAGGGGATACGCAGTATTTT.

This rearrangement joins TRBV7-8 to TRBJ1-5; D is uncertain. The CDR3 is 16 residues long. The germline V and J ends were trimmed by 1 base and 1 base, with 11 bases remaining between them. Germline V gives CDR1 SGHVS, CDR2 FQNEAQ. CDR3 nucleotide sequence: TGTGCCAGCAGCTTAGTCTGGTGGCAGAGCAATCAGCCCCAGCATTTT. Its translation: CASSLVWWQSNQPQHF.

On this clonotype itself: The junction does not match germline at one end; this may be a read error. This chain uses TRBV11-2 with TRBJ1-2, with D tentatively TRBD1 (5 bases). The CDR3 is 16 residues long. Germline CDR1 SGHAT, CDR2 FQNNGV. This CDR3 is CASGLGIRGTAFGYTF. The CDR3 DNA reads TGTGCCAGCGGCTTAGGGATTCGGGGGACTGCCTTCGGCTACACCTTC.